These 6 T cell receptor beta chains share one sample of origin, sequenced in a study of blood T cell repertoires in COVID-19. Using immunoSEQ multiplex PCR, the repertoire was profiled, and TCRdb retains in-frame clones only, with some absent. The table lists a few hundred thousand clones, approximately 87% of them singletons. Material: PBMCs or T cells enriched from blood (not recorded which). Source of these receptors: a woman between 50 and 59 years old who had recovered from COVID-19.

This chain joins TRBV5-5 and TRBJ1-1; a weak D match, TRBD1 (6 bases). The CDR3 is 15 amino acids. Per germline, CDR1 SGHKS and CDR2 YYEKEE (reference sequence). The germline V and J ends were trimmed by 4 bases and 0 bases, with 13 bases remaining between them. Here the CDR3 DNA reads TGTGCCAGCAGCCGACAGGCCAACATGAACACTGAAGCTTTCTTT. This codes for CASSRQANMNTEAFF.

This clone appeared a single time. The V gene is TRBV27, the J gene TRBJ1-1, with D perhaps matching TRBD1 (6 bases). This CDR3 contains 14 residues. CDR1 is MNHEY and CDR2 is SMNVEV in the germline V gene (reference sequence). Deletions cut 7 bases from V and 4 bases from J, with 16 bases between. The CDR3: CASNTDRMGTEAFF. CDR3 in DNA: TGTGCCAGCAATACTGACAGGATGGGCACTGAAGCTTTCTTT.

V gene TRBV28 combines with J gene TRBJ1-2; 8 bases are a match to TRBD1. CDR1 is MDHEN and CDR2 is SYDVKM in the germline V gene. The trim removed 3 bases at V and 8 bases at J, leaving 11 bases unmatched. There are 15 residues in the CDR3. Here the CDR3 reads CASSLGQGAWRGYTF. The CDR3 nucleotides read TGTGCCAGCAGTTTGGGCCAGGGGGCTTGGCGGGGCTACACCTTC.

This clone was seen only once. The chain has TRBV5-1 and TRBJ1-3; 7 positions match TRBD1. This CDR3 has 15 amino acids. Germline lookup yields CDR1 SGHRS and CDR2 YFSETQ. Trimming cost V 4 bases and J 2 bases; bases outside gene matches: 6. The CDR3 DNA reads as TGCGCCAGCAGCCCAACGACAGGGACTGGAAACACCATATATTTT. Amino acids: CASSPTTGTGNTIYF.

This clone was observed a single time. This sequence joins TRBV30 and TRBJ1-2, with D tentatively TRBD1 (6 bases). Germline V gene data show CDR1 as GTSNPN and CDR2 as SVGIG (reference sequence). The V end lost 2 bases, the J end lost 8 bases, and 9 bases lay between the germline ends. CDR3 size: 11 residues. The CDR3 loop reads CAWSHRVGYTF. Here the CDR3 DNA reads TGTGCCTGGAGTCACAGGGTCGGCTACACCTTC.

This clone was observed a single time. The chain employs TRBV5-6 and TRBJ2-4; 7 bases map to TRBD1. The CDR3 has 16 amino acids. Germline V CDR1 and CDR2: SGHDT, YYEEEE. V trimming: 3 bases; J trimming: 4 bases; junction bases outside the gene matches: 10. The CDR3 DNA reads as TGTGCCAGCAGCTCTCTTCTAAGGGGGCCTAAAAACATTCAGTACTTC. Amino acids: CASSSLLRGPKNIQYF.